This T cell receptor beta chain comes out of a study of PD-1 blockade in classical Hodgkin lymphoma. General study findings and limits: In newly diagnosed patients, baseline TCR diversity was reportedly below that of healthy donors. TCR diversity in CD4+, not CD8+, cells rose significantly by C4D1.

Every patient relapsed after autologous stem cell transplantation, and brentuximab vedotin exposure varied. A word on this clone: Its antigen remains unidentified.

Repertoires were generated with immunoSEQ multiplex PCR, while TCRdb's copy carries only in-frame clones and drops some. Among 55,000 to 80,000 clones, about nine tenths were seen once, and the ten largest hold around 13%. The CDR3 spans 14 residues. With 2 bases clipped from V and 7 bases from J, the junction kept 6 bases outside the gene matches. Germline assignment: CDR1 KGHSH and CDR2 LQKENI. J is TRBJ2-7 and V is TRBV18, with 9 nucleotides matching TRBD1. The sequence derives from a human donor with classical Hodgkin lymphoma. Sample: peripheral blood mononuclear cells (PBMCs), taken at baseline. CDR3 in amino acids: CASSPEDRGLEQYF. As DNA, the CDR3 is TGTGCCAGCTCACCAGAGGACAGGGGTCTTGAGCAGTACTTC. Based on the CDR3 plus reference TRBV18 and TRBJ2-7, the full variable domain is NAGVMQNPRHLVRRRGQEARLRCSPMKGHSHVYWYRQLPEEGLKFMVYLQKENIIDESGMPKERFSAEFPKEGPSILRIQQVVRGDSAAYFCASSPEDRGLEQYFGPGTRLTVT.